Here is one TCR beta chain with its context. The target antigen is unknown. These data are taken from a study of blood T cells in healthy people across ages. CDR3 length: 14 residues. Germline V gene data show CDR1 as DFQATT and CDR2 as SNEGSKA (reference sequence). Trimming left V 7 bases short and J 5 bases short, with 20 bases between. A second about 7 to 11 cycle PCR used barcoded and J-beta primers. With 12 random nucleotides, a template-switch adaptor tagged each individual cDNA molecule. Each CDR3 protein gets one entry after TCRdb re-called the 5' RACE reads with MiXCR. The data contain hundreds of thousands of distinct CDR3 sequences, roughly 20% of them singletons. Notes on the study in general: Whereas aged donors had fewer naive CD4+ cells, long-lived donors had more of them and higher diversity. Diversity of TCR beta per million T cells declined in a roughly linear way with age.

Russia was home to the donors, healthy Caucasian individuals aged roughly 6 to 95. Sequences were obtained from blood. This clonotype was sampled from a man between 65 and 85 years old in good health. The chain is built from TRBV20-1 and TRBJ2-5, with D possibly matching TRBD1 (6 bases). The DNA of the CDR3 is TGCAGTGTTGATAAACCCCAGGGGCGCGAGACCCAGTACTTC. Amino acids: CSVDKPQGRETQYF.